This TCR beta chain comes out of a study of blood T cell repertoires in COVID-19. Study background: The samples span acute and convalescent COVID-19 from the United States, Italy and Spain. From T cells, B-cell-depleted T cells, or PBMCs came the material, which was cDNA or gDNA.

This clone was seen a single time. Source study methods: Reference gene primer amplification in the assay estimated nucleated cell counts. Libraries were prepared by immunoSEQ multiplex PCR; TCRdb keeps only in-frame clonotypes and omits some of them. The DNA was the basis for D and trimming; V, J and clone size are from that table. This table has almost 250,000 clones, about 89% appearing once. The germline V gene encodes CDR1 SEHNR and CDR2 FQNEAQ (reference sequence). Trimming pared 2 bases from V and 3 bases from J, leaving 14 bases between. CDR3 length: 15 amino acids. The TCR comes from a woman aged 60-75 years who had recovered from COVID-19. The sample was peripheral blood. The chain carries TRBV7-9 and TRBJ2-7, with D possibly TRBD1 on 6 matching bases. CDR3 in DNA: TGTGCCAGCAGCTTAACATACAGGGTTATCTACGAGCAGTACTTC. Protein sequence: CASSLTYRVIYEQYF.